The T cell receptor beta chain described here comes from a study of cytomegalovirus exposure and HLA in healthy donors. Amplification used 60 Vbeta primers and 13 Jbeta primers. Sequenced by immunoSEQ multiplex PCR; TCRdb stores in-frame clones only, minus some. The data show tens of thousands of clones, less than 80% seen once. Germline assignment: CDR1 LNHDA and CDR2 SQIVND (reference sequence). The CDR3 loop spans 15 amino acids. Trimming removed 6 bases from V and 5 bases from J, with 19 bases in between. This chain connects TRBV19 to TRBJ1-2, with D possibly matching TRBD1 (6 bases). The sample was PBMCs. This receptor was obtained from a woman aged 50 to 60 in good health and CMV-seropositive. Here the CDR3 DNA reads TGTGCCAGTAGCCTCCGGGACACGCCGGATTATGGCTACACCTTC. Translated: CASSLRDTPDYGYTF.